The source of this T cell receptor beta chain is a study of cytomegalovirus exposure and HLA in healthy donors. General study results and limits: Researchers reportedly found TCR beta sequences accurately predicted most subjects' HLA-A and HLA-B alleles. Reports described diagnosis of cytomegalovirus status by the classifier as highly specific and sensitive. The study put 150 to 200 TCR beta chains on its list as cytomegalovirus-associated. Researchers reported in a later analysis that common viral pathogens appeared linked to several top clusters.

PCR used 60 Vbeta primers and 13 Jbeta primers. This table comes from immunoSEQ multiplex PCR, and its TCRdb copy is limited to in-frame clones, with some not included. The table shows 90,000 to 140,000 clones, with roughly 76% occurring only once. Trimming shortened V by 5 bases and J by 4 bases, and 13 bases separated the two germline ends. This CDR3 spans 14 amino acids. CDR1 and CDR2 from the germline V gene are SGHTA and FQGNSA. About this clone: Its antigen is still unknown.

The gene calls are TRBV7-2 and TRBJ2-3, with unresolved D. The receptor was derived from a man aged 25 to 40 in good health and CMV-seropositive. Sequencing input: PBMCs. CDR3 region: CASSPTSPADTQYF. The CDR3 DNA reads TGTGCCAGCAGCCCTACTTCGCCGGCAGATACGCAGTATTTT.